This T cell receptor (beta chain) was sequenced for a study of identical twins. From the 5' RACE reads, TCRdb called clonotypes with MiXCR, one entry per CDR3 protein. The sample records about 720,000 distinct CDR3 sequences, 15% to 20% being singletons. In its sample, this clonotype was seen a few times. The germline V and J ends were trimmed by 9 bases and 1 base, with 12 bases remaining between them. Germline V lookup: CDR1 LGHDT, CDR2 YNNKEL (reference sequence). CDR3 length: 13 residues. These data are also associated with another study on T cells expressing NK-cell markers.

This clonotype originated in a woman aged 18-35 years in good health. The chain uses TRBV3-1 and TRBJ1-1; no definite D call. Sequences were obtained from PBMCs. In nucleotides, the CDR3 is TGTGCCAGTAGAGGAGGGAAGAACACTGAAGCTTTCTTT. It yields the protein CASRGGKNTEAFF.